Listed below are T cell receptor beta chains from one sample, sequenced in a study of post-analysis software for immune sequencing data. MiXCR, run by TCRdb on the PCR reads, gives a single entry per CDR3 protein. This sample has hundreds of thousands of distinct CDR3 sequences, with roughly 29% found just once. The sequencing input was blood. These receptors were collected from a girl aged 5-17 years with multiple sclerosis. The CDR3 runs from the conserved cysteine through the conserved F or W. The D gene is left open where the match is weak. For some rows the clone size is stated as once, few or many, or as a class when expanded; others skip it.

v_call,j_call,d_call,clone_size,cdr3_aa,cdr3_nt
TRBV13,TRBJ1-1,TRBD1,.,CASSLAGTGENTEAFF,TGTGCCAGCAGCTTAGCCGGGACAGGGGAGAACACTGAAGCTTTCTTT
TRBV28,TRBJ1-4,.,once,CASSFAREGEKLFF,TGTGCCAGCAGTTTCGCCAGGGAGGGTGAAAAACTGTTTTTT
TRBV20-1,TRBJ1-5,TRBD1,.,CSARAPWGQTDQPQHF,TGCAGTGCTAGAGCGCCCTGGGGACAGACCGATCAGCCCCAGCATTTT
TRBV24-1,TRBJ1-5,.,.,CATSTYREPSSNQPQHF,TGTGCCACCAGTACTTACAGGGAACCTTCTAGCAATCAGCCCCAGCATTTT
TRBV7-2,TRBJ1-6,.,few,CASSRDVPPLHF,TGTGCCAGCAGTCGGGACGTCCCACCCCTCCACTTT
TRBV20-1,TRBJ2-2,.,few,CSVGRILNTGELFF,TGCAGCGTCGGACGGATCCTGAACACCGGGGAGCTGTTTTTT
TRBV10-3,TRBJ1-1,.,.,CAISDPNPNEAFF,TGTGCCATCAGCGACCCGAACCCGAATGAAGCTTTCTTT
TRBV13,TRBJ2-1,TRBD2,.,CASSETSGGPYNELFF,TGTGCCAGCAGCGAGACTAGCGGGGGGCCCTACAATGAGCTGTTCTTC
TRBV5-6,TRBJ2-1,TRBD2,few,CASSRTSGASYNEQFF,TGTGCCAGCAGCAGAACTAGCGGAGCCTCCTACAATGAGCAGTTCTTC
TRBV7-2,TRBJ2-2,.,few,CASSSQGRRIGELFF,TGTGCCAGCAGCTCTCAGGGGAGAAGAATCGGGGAGCTGTTTTTT
TRBV7-9,TRBJ1-4,.,.,CASRPGDEKLFF,TGTGCCAGCCGACCCGGGGACGAAAAACTGTTTTTT
TRBV12-3/TRBV12-4,TRBJ1-1,.,.,CASKGDGANTEAFF,TGTGCCAGCAAAGGCGACGGGGCGAACACTGAAGCTTTCTTT
TRBV5-5,TRBJ1-1,TRBD1,.,CASSADRAYTEAFF,TGTGCCAGCAGCGCGGACAGGGCTTACACTGAAGCTTTCTTT
TRBV20-1,TRBJ2-1,.,few,CSATDYFVEQFF,TGCAGTGCCACGGACTATTTTGTTGAGCAGTTCTTC
TRBV7-2,TRBJ2-2,.,.,CASSLAQGGELFF,TGTGCCAGCAGCTTAGCTCAGGGAGGGGAGCTGTTTTTT
TRBV29-1,TRBJ2-1,TRBD2,.,CSVGTSGRDEQFF,TGCAGCGTGGGGACTAGCGGGAGGGATGAGCAGTTCTTC
TRBV6-5,TRBJ2-3,TRBD1,few,CASSYHSRTGRSTDTQYF,TGTGCCAGCAGTTACCACTCGAGGACAGGACGCAGCACAGATACGCAGTATTTT
TRBV28,TRBJ1-5,.,once,CASREGVVQPQHF,TGTGCCAGCAGGGAAGGGGTTGTGCAGCCCCAGCATTTT
TRBV24-1,TRBJ1-5,TRBD1,once,CATSQGTGILNQPQHF,TGTGCCACCAGTCAAGGGACAGGGATTCTCAATCAGCCCCAGCATTTT
TRBV7-9,TRBJ1-5,.,.,CASSPMGGFQPQHF,TGTGCCAGCAGCCCGATGGGGGGATTTCAGCCCCAGCATTTT
TRBV7-8,TRBJ1-1,.,few,CASRQIRDFPSTEAFF,TGTGCCAGCAGACAAATCCGGGACTTCCCTTCCACTGAAGCTTTCTTT
TRBV29-1,TRBJ2-3,TRBD1,few,CSARTGGHLGTDTQYF,TGCAGCGCCCGGACAGGGGGCCACTTGGGCACAGATACGCAGTATTTT
TRBV3-1,TRBJ1-5,.,.,CASSDGPTRGSNQPQHF,TGTGCCAGCAGCGACGGACCCACCCGGGGGAGCAATCAGCCCCAGCATTTT
TRBV7-9,TRBJ1-4,TRBD1,.,CASSFTPGTGREKLFF,TGTGCCAGCAGCTTCACCCCCGGGACAGGGCGTGAAAAACTGTTTTTT
TRBV19,TRBJ2-1,TRBD2,.,CASTLLAGVGNEQFF,TGTGCCAGTACTTTACTAGCGGGAGTAGGGAATGAGCAGTTCTTC
TRBV28,TRBJ1-2,.,.,CASSLSGRVPNYGYTF,TGTGCCAGCAGTTTATCCGGCCGAGTGCCCAACTATGGCTACACCTTC
TRBV3-1,TRBJ2-1,.,.,CASSQDSAGAHEQFF,TGTGCCAGCAGCCAAGATTCCGCAGGAGCCCATGAGCAGTTCTTC
TRBV28,TRBJ1-2,TRBD1,.,CASRPTRTGSYGYTF,TGTGCCAGCAGACCGACGAGGACAGGGTCCTATGGCTACACCTTC
TRBV7-7,TRBJ1-5,.,.,CASSRDINQPQHF,TGTGCTAGCTCAAGGGACATCAATCAGCCCCAGCATTTT
TRBV28,TRBJ2-7,.,few,CASSPHLPGVEQYF,TGTGCCAGCAGTCCACATCTTCCGGGGGTAGAGCAGTACTTC
TRBV6-7,TRBJ2-7,.,.,CASRHAERGVLYEQYF,TGTGCCAGCAGGCACGCGGAGCGAGGGGTCCTCTACGAGCAGTACTTC
TRBV28,TRBJ2-3,TRBD2,.,CASSPTSGRGDTQYF,TGTGCCAGCAGCCCAACTAGCGGGAGAGGGGATACGCAGTATTTT
TRBV7-2,TRBJ2-1,TRBD2,few,CASSLILATSSYNEQFF,TGTGCCAGCAGCTTAATACTAGCGACCAGCTCCTACAATGAGCAGTTCTTC